The clone carrying this T cell receptor (beta chain) occurred a few times. Individual cDNA molecules each carried unique molecular identifiers attached by the library. TCRdb ran MiXCR on the RACE reads and lists one entry per CDR3 protein. This sample has a few hundred thousand distinct CDR3 sequences, with roughly 8.9% found just once. The data derive from a study of human T cells and chemical hapten exposure. About the research overall: A mostly female patient group had alopecia areata, totalis or universalis.

CDR3 length: 14 amino acids. The trim removed 4 bases at V and 5 bases at J, leaving 8 bases unmatched. Germline V gives CDR1 SGHRS, CDR2 YFSETQ. The time point: pre-sensitization, week 0. Described treatment: therapeutic diphenylcyclopropenone sensitization with weekly scalp DPC. The receptor was isolated from a woman aged 40 to 49 with alopecia areata. Some clones in this sample may be carry-over from other donors' samples. The chain recombines TRBV5-1 with TRBJ2-7, with TRBD1 identical over 8 bases. Sequencing was performed on whole blood, taken in connection with sensitization to the hapten diphenylcyclopropenone (DPC). Here the CDR3 reads CASSKGGTGNEQYF. In nucleotides, the CDR3 is TGCGCCAGCAGCAAAGGAGGGACAGGAAACGAGCAGTACTTC.